One and the same sample provided the 15 T cell receptor beta chains below, sequenced in a study of blood T cell repertoires in COVID-19. The method was immunoSEQ multiplex PCR; TCRdb's version includes in-frame clones alone and lacks a portion of them. The data hold around 310,000 clones, with just under 90% observed a single time. The specimen was PBMCs or T cells enriched from blood (not recorded which). These receptors all come from a woman in her twenties or thirties who had recovered from COVID-19.

The chain recombines TRBV10-1 with TRBJ1-6; 10 nucleotides line up with TRBD1. The CDR3 is made up of 20 amino acids. The V and J ends lost 0 bases and 0 bases, in that order; junction bases with no gene match: 8. Germline CDR1 and CDR2: WNHNN and SYGVQD (reference sequence). The CDR3 sequence is CASSESWRDRGRSYNSPLHF. The DNA of the CDR3 is TGCGCCAGCAGTGAGTCGTGGAGGGACAGGGGTCGCTCCTATAATTCACCCCTCCACTTT.

The rearrangement uses TRBV6-1 and TRBJ2-1; possible D gene TRBD1, 5 bases. There are 15 residues in the CDR3. Between the trimmed V and J ends, which lost 1 base and 2 bases, there was a span of 9 bases. CDR1 and CDR2 (germline): MNHNS, SASEGT. The CDR3 coding sequence is TGTGCCAGCAGTGAAGAGGGGAATCCCTACAATGAGCAGTTCTTC. Encoded protein: CASSEEGNPYNEQFF.

The rearrangement links TRBV7-2 to TRBJ2-1; TRBD1 is a possible D gene (5 bases). V lost 2 bases to trimming and J lost 4 bases, with 15 bases between them. CDR1 and CDR2 (germline): SGHTA, FQGNSA. The length of the CDR3 is 16 residues. The DNA of the CDR3 is TGTGCCAGCAGCTTAACAGGCCCCTTTATGTACAATGAGCAGTTCTTC. This gives the protein CASSLTGPFMYNEQFF.

This clone was seen a few times. The chain recombines TRBV29-1 with TRBJ1-5; tentatively, D is TRBD1 (6 bases). V lost 4 bases to trimming and J lost 0 bases, with 13 bases between them. This CDR3 spans 15 amino acids. From germline, CDR1 is SQVTM and CDR2 ANQGSEA. For the CDR3, the DNA is TGCAGCGTTGCTTTACAGGGCGATAGCAATCAGCCCCAGCATTTT. The encoded protein is CSVALQGDSNQPQHF.

V usage is TRBV7-2 and J usage is TRBJ2-1; D gene unclear. The CDR3 runs 14 residues. The germline CDR1 and CDR2 sequences are SGHTA and FQGNSA. V lost 1 base and J 5 bases, leaving 9 bases between the germline ends. This CDR3 reads CASSLDFRDNEQFF. The CDR3 nucleotides read TGTGCCAGCAGCTTAGATTTTCGCGACAATGAGCAGTTCTTC.

The sample holds a few counts of this clone. This chain links TRBV6-5 with TRBJ1-1; D uncertain. There are 15 residues in the CDR3. Trimming shortened V by 3 bases and J by 1 base, and 12 bases separated the two germline ends. CDR1 MNHEY and CDR2 SVGAGI come from the germline V gene. The CDR3 coding sequence is TGTGCCAGCAGTTATAGCGGGCTGGCGAACACTGAAGCTTTCTTT. Amino acids: CASSYSGLANTEAFF.

The J gene is TRBJ1-3, the V gene TRBV30; D may be TRBD1 (5 bases). Trimming cost V 2 bases and J 4 bases, with 9 bases left between them. The CDR3 spans 13 residues. Germline lookup yields CDR1 GTSNPN and CDR2 SVGIG (reference sequence). CDR3 in DNA: TGTGCCTGGAGTCAGGACAACGGAAACACCATATATTTT. Translation: CAWSQDNGNTIYF. Supplemented by reference TRBV30 and TRBJ1-3, the full variable domain reads SQTIHQWPATLVQPVGSPLSLECTVEGTSNPNLYWYRQAAGRGLQLLFYSVGIGQISSEVPQNLSASRPQDRQFILSSKKLLLSDSGFYLCAWSQDNGNTIYFGEGSWLTVV.

V and J are TRBV2 and TRBJ1-3, with TRBD1 matching 8 bases. The CDR3 runs to 16 residues. Per the germline V gene, CDR1 is SNHLY and CDR2 is FYNNEI. V dropped 5 bases and J dropped 0; count of bases not matched to a gene: 6. The CDR3 sequence: CASSPGTGFSGNTIYF. CDR3 bases: TGTGCCAGCAGTCCCGGGACAGGTTTCTCTGGAAACACCATATATTTT.

V usage is TRBV23-1 and J usage is TRBJ2-7, with a weak D call TRBD1 (8 bases). TRBV23-1 is marked as an open reading frame, function uncertain. CDR3 length: 18 amino acids. Trimming pared 3 bases from V and 7 bases from J, leaving 28 bases between. DNA of the CDR3: TGCGCCAGCAGTCACTACGCCCGCCAGGGGGCGGAGGGGGGGGAGCAGTACTTC. Translated: CASSHYARQGAEGGEQYF.

The J gene is TRBJ1-1, the V gene TRBV10-1; D is uncertain. The CDR3 consists of 14 residues. V lost 3 bases to trimming and J lost 4 bases, with 12 bases between them. Germline assignment: CDR1 WNHNN and CDR2 SYGVQD (reference sequence). CDR3 DNA: TGCGCCAGCAGTGAATCGGGTAGCACCACTGAAGCTTTCTTT. Translated: CASSESGSTTEAFF.

The rearrangement joins TRBV4-3 to TRBJ2-7; TRBD2 aligns across 9 bases. The CDR3 runs 16 residues. Trimming took 0 bases from V and 3 from J; bases not matched to a gene: 6. From germline, CDR1 is LGHNA and CDR2 YSLEER. CDR3 DNA sequence: TGCGCCAGCAGCCAAGACGGGACTAGCCGGAGCTACGAGCAGTACTTC. Its translation is CASSQDGTSRSYEQYF.

J is TRBJ1-1 and V is TRBV29-1; D unclear. The ends were cut back, 8 bases at V and 5 bases at J, with 15 bases in the middle. Per the germline V gene, CDR1 is SQVTM and CDR2 is ANQGSEA. This CDR3 is built from 12 residues. This CDR3 reads CSLDRGETEAFF. The CDR3, as DNA: TGCAGCCTCGACCGGGGAGAAACTGAAGCTTTCTTT.

This chain links TRBV7-9 with TRBJ1-4, with 9 bases matching TRBD1. The germline V gene encodes CDR1 SEHNR and CDR2 FQNEAQ (reference sequence). V lost 6 bases to trimming and J lost 8 bases; unmatched junction nucleotides: 7. The CDR3 totals 14 residues. This CDR3 is CASRATGGNEKLFF. The CDR3 nucleotides read TGTGCCAGCAGAGCGACAGGGGGGAACGAAAAACTGTTTTTT.

The chain recombines TRBV30 with TRBJ1-6; D call uncertain. CDR3 length: 17 amino acids. V lost 2 bases and J lost 1, with 15 bases in between. The germline gives CDR1 GTSNPN, CDR2 SVGIG (reference sequence). The CDR3, as DNA: TGTGCCTGGAGTTTTGAGAGGATGGTTTCCTATAATTCACCCCTCCACTTT. Translated: CAWSFERMVSYNSPLHF. Supplemented by reference TRBV30 and TRBJ1-6, the full variable domain reads SQTIHQWPATLVQPVGSPLSLECTVEGTSNPNLYWYRQAAGRGLQLLFYSVGIGQISSEVPQNLSASRPQDRQFILSSKKLLLSDSGFYLCAWSFERMVSYNSPLHFGNGTRLTVT.

For the CDR3, the DNA is TGCGCCAGCAGCTTTTTTCGGAGTTCGGTCGGAACCAAAAACATTCAGTACTTC. This codes for CASSFFRSSVGTKNIQYF. The chain uses TRBV5-1 and TRBJ2-4; no clear D. Trimming shortened V by 2 bases and J by 2 bases, and 20 bases separated the two germline ends. There are 18 residues in the CDR3. Germline V lookup: CDR1 SGHRS, CDR2 YFSETQ.